These T cell receptor beta chains were read from a single sample in a study of identical twins. MiXCR, applied by TCRdb to the 5' RACE reads, yields one record per CDR3 protein. The sample includes roughly 720,000 distinct CDR3 sequences, roughly 20% of them seen just once. These data were also filed under a second study, of T cells expressing NK-cell markers.

Sequences were obtained from PBMCs. The origin of the receptors is a young woman in good health. Both conserved end residues are trimmed from each CDR3. The order of the fields is clone size, V gene, J gene, CDR3 protein. Only some rows state a clone size, as once, few, many or a class for expanded clones.

few	TRBV27	TRBJ1-1	ASLKQGGRTEAF
NA	TRBV12-3/TRBV12-4	TRBJ2-1	ASSRLSWGSYNEQF
many	TRBV5-1	TRBJ2-7	ASSFTGYEQY
NA	TRBV15	TRBJ2-2	ATSRDPNTGELF
NA	TRBV20-1	TRBJ1-1	SARVRLRQRLNTEAF
NA	TRBV13	TRBJ1-2	ASSIRDRFPFGGYT
NA	TRBV5-1	TRBJ2-1	ASSFEGLAGSNEQF
NA	TRBV6-7	TRBJ1-5	ASSSPRDQPQH
NA	TRBV20-1	TRBJ2-1	SAGASGGYNEQF
many	TRBV25-1	TRBJ2-7	ASSEYSGDEQY
few	TRBV12-3/TRBV12-4	TRBJ1-3	ATVVPLRNTIY
few	TRBV12-3/TRBV12-4	TRBJ2-1	ASSLGDSPNNEQF
NA	TRBV15	TRBJ1-2	ATSRDHRAPSWGYT
NA	TRBV15	TRBJ2-5	ATSREGVEETQY
many	TRBV25-1	TRBJ1-2	ASSGTYGYT
NA	TRBV29-1	TRBJ1-4	SVPAGEKLF
few	TRBV27	TRBJ1-1	ASSIGQGRWTEAF
NA	TRBV16	TRBJ1-2	ASSPSSVNYGYT
few	TRBV20-1	TRBJ2-3	SAREYSGGPNTDTQY
many	TRBV5-6	TRBJ2-7	ASSLVGGGEQY
many	TRBV7-9	TRBJ1-2	ASSPGVGYT
few	TRBV24-1	TRBJ2-1	ATSDRSGGVNNEQF
few	TRBV5-1	TRBJ2-3	ASTPSIPDTQY
NA	TRBV27	TRBJ2-7	ASGLRKSGSMNEQY
few	TRBV5-1	TRBJ2-1	ASSLLGPGSSEQF
NA	TRBV5-1	TRBJ2-7	ASSGQNSYEQY
NA	TRBV6-1	TRBJ1-2	ASRRGPLYGYT
NA	TRBV3-1	TRBJ2-2	ASRPPGGAGTGELF
many	TRBV5-1	TRBJ2-1	ASSPTSGNYNEQF
few	TRBV5-4	TRBJ2-7	ASSLGGRGNYEQY
few	TRBV15	TRBJ2-3	ATSRVSADTQY
many	TRBV5-1	TRBJ2-1	ASSTGTAYNEQF
NA	TRBV7-2	TRBJ2-5	ASSSSMGTQETQY
few	TRBV5-1	TRBJ2-1	ASSLEAGYTEQF
NA	TRBV29-1	TRBJ2-3	SVYFRDSRPGTPDTQY
few	TRBV5-6	TRBJ2-3	AGQRGGTDTQY
few	TRBV6-2/TRBV6-3	TRBJ2-1	ASSSRLAVQL
NA	TRBV5-1	TRBJ1-1	ASSLPAFNTEAF
NA	TRBV20-1	TRBJ1-6	SAGTDNSPLH
NA	TRBV12-5	TRBJ2-1	ASVGLREQF
NA	TRBV10-3	TRBJ2-2	AISDRGSSGELF
many	TRBV12-3/TRBV12-4	TRBJ1-1	ASSLGQGTEAF
few	TRBV12-3/TRBV12-4	TRBJ1-1	ASSLTAGATEAF
NA	TRBV7-9	TRBJ2-1	ASSPWASGSSYNEQF
NA	TRBV20-1	TRBJ2-5	SASQGVAGQETQY
NA	TRBV29-1	TRBJ1-2	SVTTAPNYGYT
NA	TRBV20-1	TRBJ1-1	SAGDQPYTEAF
NA	TRBV15	TRBJ2-1	ATSSDSGRRDEQF
NA	TRBV3-1	TRBJ2-3	ASRGGHVSTDTQY
few	TRBV7-9	TRBJ1-2	ASSLRGDWYGYT
NA	TRBV7-8	TRBJ2-1	ASNPIAGTLAPEQF
NA	TRBV7-8	TRBJ1-6	ASSLSAAYSPLH
few	TRBV7-9	TRBJ1-1	AARGLNTEAF
NA	TRBV5-1	TRBJ2-1	ASSSNRDDEQF
NA	TRBV12-3/TRBV12-4	TRBJ2-7	ASSLKYISEQY
NA	TRBV7-9	TRBJ2-1	ASSFLLAGGGNEQF
few	TRBV6-2/TRBV6-3	TRBJ2-1	ASRLAATYNEQF
NA	TRBV27	TRBJ1-2	ASSSIWDSNGYGYT
NA	TRBV6-6	TRBJ2-7	ASSYTQLYEQY
few	TRBV5-1	TRBJ2-4	ASSPRGAGGPENIQY